This T cell receptor beta chain is drawn from a study of glioma-infiltrating T cells. Using RNA template, CDR3s of TCR alpha and beta were amplified with iRepertoire arm-PCR. Input was roughly 95-450 ng of tissue mRNA or PBMC total RNA. TCRdb analysed the multiplex PCR reads with MiXCR anew, one entry per CDR3 protein. The sample includes 100,000 to 150,000 distinct CDR3 sequences, about 23% of them seen just once. Notes on the study in general: Tissue-blood divergence was below expectation in non-neoplastic patients, above in gliomas. Very few CDR3 sequences were shared between tissue and blood.

Many counts were recorded for this clonotype. The antigen is unknown. Per the germline V gene, CDR1 is SGHTA and CDR2 is FQGNSA. The V end was cut by 1 base, the J end by 1 base, with 9 bases between. This CDR3 is built from 15 residues. The sample consisted of glioma tissue, nonneoplastic brain tissue, or PBMCs (not recorded which). This receptor was taken from a human donor with low-grade glioma or glioblastoma, undergoing nonglioma brain surgery, or in good health (not recorded which). The V call is TRBV7-2, the J call TRBJ2-3; D gene unclear. CDR3 DNA sequence: TGTGCCAGCAGCTTAGGACTTTTAGGCACAGATACGCAGTATTTT. Its protein product is CASSLGLLGTDTQYF.